Listed here are 3 T cell receptor beta chains from one sample, sequenced in a study of Graves' ophthalmopathy and Graves' hyperthyroidism. The sequenced template was RNA, covering the TCR beta CDR3 region. First-round RT-PCR with HTBI primers preceded a second-round multiplex PCR. TCRdb reanalysed the multiplex PCR reads using MiXCR and keeps one entry per CDR3 protein. The sample shows hundreds of thousands of distinct CDR3 sequences, 20% to 25% of them seen only once. Sequenced: peripheral blood. The receptors stem from a woman younger than 35 with stable Graves' hyperthyroidism. Some clones in this sample may be carry-over from other donors' samples.

This clonotype was detected many times. This rearrangement joins TRBV24-1 to TRBJ1-2; D is ambiguous. CDR1 and CDR2 from the germline V gene are KGHDR and SFDVKD. Trimming removed 3 bases from V and 4 bases from J, with 11 bases in between. This CDR3 contains 14 residues. The CDR3 is CATSDPGPVYGYTF. The DNA for the CDR3 is TGTGCCACCAGTGATCCCGGACCCGTCTATGGCTACACCTTC.

Many counts were recorded for this clonotype. V and J are TRBV6-5 and TRBJ1-2; tentative D call: TRBD1 (6 bases). The CDR3 totals 15 residues. V was trimmed by 0 bases and J by 5 bases, leaving 13 bases between them. Germline V gene lookup returns CDR1 MNHEY and CDR2 SVGAGI. CDR3 sequence: CASSYSAGAEYGYTF. Written as DNA, the CDR3 is TGTGCCAGCAGTTACTCCGCAGGGGCGGAGTATGGCTACACCTTC.

The sample holds many counts of this clonotype. The genes are TRBV12-3 or TRBV12-4 and TRBJ1-1, with D unclear. The CDR3 has 13 amino acids. V lost 7 bases and J 0 bases, leaving 9 bases between the germline ends. CDR3 nucleotide sequence: TGTGCCAGCACCCCTCTACTGAACACTGAAGCTTTCTTT. As protein: CASTPLLNTEAFF.